This T cell receptor (beta chain) is from a study of T cells after yellow fever vaccination. Whole-study results and caveats: Of the clonotypes, a small share occurred in both CD4 and CD8 compartments. Post-booster samples contained most primary-vaccination clones (nearly 98% CD4, almost 90% CD8).

MiXCR, applied by TCRdb to the 5' RACE reads, yields one record per CDR3 protein. The data hold approximately 96,000 distinct CDR3 sequences, with around 9.8% observed a single time. This clonotype was detected only a few times. Here the sequenced sample was CD8+ T cells not binding an NS4B(214-222) dextramer, sorted from PBMCs, taken around 14 days after the first yellow fever vaccination. This receptor was obtained from a man younger than 30 who received the YFV17D yellow fever vaccine.

CDR3 loop: CSVGSGLDMIYEQYF. The CDR3 DNA reads as TGCAGCGTTGGTTCGGGACTGGATATGATTTACGAGCAGTACTTC. The V call is TRBV29-1, the J call TRBJ2-7; tentatively, D is TRBD2 (6 bases). V gave up 4 bases and J gave up 4 bases, with 20 bases separating them. This CDR3 is 15 amino acids long. The germline V gene encodes CDR1 SQVTM and CDR2 ANQGSEA.